Below, 23 T cell receptor beta chains from the same sample are listed, as sequenced in a study of molecular identifiers for immune sequencing clone quantification. Using its own MiXCR run on the PCR reads, TCRdb lists one record per CDR3 protein. Found here are about 320,000 distinct CDR3 sequences, 20% to 25% of them singletons; the top ten hold roughly 0.8%. Sequences were obtained from naive CD8+ T cells from blood, with Jurkat cell RNA spiked in. Described subset: FACS-sorted CD8+CD4-CCR7+CD45RA+ naive T cells. The receptors were sampled from a human donor in good health. Some libraries in this study had Jurkat cell RNA spiked in.

In this sample, this clonotype turned up many times. The chain has TRBV20-1 and TRBJ2-7, with D tentatively TRBD2 (6 bases). CDR1 and CDR2 (germline): DFQATT, SNEGSKA (reference sequence). The CDR3 runs 15 residues. The ends were cut back, 3 bases at V and 0 bases at J, with 15 bases in the middle. This CDR3 reads CSARGYSGNSYEQYF. The CDR3 DNA follows: TGCAGTGCTAGGGGTTATAGCGGAAACTCCTACGAGCAGTACTTC.

This clonotype was detected many times. The rearrangement joins TRBV2 to TRBJ1-6, with a tentative D call TRBD1 (5 bases). From germline, CDR1 is SNHLY and CDR2 FYNNEI. The CDR3 covers 16 residues. V gave up 3 bases and J gave up 4 bases, with 13 bases separating them. This CDR3 reads CASSDKGSGYNSPLHF. Written as DNA, the CDR3 is TGTGCCAGCAGTGACAAGGGGTCGGGATATAATTCACCCCTCCACTTT.

A word on this clonotype: A much larger clone lies a single base off, so this may be a read error. The chain is built from TRBV11-2 and TRBJ2-7, with D perhaps matching TRBD2 (6 bases). The CDR3 contains 16 residues. Germline CDR1 is SGHAT and CDR2 is FQNNGV. Trimming pared 8 bases from V and 0 bases from J, leaving 20 bases between. The CDR3 loop is CASPTLTRGSSYEQYF. CDR3 nucleotide sequence: TGTGCCAGCCCCACCCTAACCCGGGGGAGCTCCTACGAGCAGTACTTC.

This clonotype was observed a handful of times. This chain connects TRBV21-1 to TRBJ2-2; the table's D gene call, TRBD2, was not cross checked with the DNA. TRBV21-1 is assigned pseudogene status. There are 19 residues in the CDR3. The CDR3 DNA reads as TGTGCCAGCAGCAAAGTTTTCCCCGAGGAGACTAGTTCGGGGGGGGAGCTGTTTTTT. Protein product: CASSKVFPEETSSGGELFF.

This clonotype was seen ten or more times. The J gene is TRBJ2-3, the V gene TRBV6-2 or TRBV6-3; TRBD2 matches 9 bases. The trim removed 10 bases at V and 2 bases at J, leaving 7 bases unmatched. This CDR3 has 14 residues. The V gene's germline CDR1 is MNHEY and CDR2 SVGEGT. CDR3 nucleotides: TGTGCCACCCTGAGCGGGAGGTTCACAGATACGCAGTATTTT. Protein: CATLSGRFTDTQYF.

This clonotype was observed a few times. J is TRBJ2-3 and V is TRBV11-2; TRBD2 matches at 9 bases. Looked up from germline, CDR1 is SGHAT and CDR2 is FQNNGV. The CDR3 extends over 16 amino acids. J lost 5 bases, V lost 7 bases, and 13 bases had no gene match. The CDR3 sequence is CASMEAGGQVGDTQYF. The CDR3 DNA follows: TGTGCCAGCATGGAAGCGGGGGGCCAGGTAGGAGATACGCAGTATTTT.

As for this clonotype: This may stem from a read error, because a much larger clone lies one nucleotide away. The chain recombines TRBV4-1 with TRBJ2-7, with D unresolved. V lost 1 base to trimming and J lost 3 bases, with 7 bases between them. The CDR3 contains 13 residues. Germline V gene data show CDR1 as MGHRA and CDR2 as YSYEKL. The CDR3 is CASSQGVDYEQYF. CDR3 coding DNA: TGCGCCAGCAGCCAAGGGGTAGACTACGAGCAGTACTTC.

A remark on this clonotype: This could be a read error, since a much larger clone is one nucleotide away. The CDR3 carries no conserved terminal phenylalanine or tryptophan, so it likely arises from a read error. The CDR3 protein is CASRGLSGTGASNEQFS. CDR3 sequence (DNA): TGTGCCAGCAGGGGACTTAGCGGGACAGGGGCGAGCAATGAGCAGTTCTCC. V is TRBV12-3 or TRBV12-4 and J is TRBJ2-1; 10 bases map to TRBD1. The ends lost 6 bases at V and 6 bases at J; junction bases unmatched: 14. The CDR3 covers 17 residues.

Written as DNA, the CDR3 is TGTGCCTGGAGTGTACTCGGGACAGGGTTAGACGAGCAGTACTTC. It yields the protein CAWSVLGTGLDEQYF. The chain couples TRBV30 to TRBJ2-7; 9 nucleotides line up with TRBD1. Germline trimming cut 0 bases from V and 5 bases from J; bases unmatched to any gene: 8. Germline V lookup: CDR1 GTSNPN, CDR2 SVGIG (reference sequence). This CDR3 has 15 residues.

At least ten counts were recorded for this clonotype. The rearrangement uses TRBV12-3 or TRBV12-4 and TRBJ2-3, with D unclear. V lost 3 bases and J lost 6, with 13 bases in between. The CDR3 loop spans 14 amino acids. CDR3 protein: CASSFTASSDTQYF. CDR3 bases: TGTGCCAGCAGTTTTACCGCCTCTTCGGATACGCAGTATTTT.

The chain couples TRBV11-2 to TRBJ2-3; TRBD2 might be the D (6 bases). Germline loops: CDR1 SGHAT, CDR2 FQNNGV. The CDR3 runs to 13 residues. The germline V and J ends were trimmed by 5 bases and 3 bases, with 9 bases remaining between them. The CDR3, as DNA: TGTGCCAGCAGCCCGGGGGTTACAGATACGCAGTATTTT. This sequence encodes CASSPGVTDTQYF.

The chain combines TRBV30 with TRBJ2-1; no firm D call. Germline values: CDR1 GTSNPN, CDR2 SVGIG (reference sequence). The V end lost 4 bases, the J end lost 1 base, and 5 bases lay between the germline ends. This CDR3 is 12 amino acids long. Here the CDR3 reads CAWKASYNEQFF. CDR3 DNA sequence: TGTGCCTGGAAGGCTTCCTACAATGAGCAGTTCTTC.

There are a few counts of this clonotype. V and J are TRBV4-1 and TRBJ2-7; 11 bases fit TRBD2. This CDR3 contains 20 residues. The V gene's germline CDR1 is MGHRA and CDR2 YSYEKL. V trimming: 0 bases; J trimming: 6 bases; junction bases outside the gene matches: 19. CDR3: CASSQDQVWTSGSPHREQYF. The CDR3 DNA reads as TGCGCCAGCAGCCAAGATCAGGTATGGACTAGCGGGTCCCCACACCGCGAGCAGTACTTC.

V usage is TRBV7-2 and J usage is TRBJ2-3; D may be TRBD1 (6 bases). The CDR3 consists of 15 residues. Per germline, CDR1 SGHTA and CDR2 FQGNSA. Trimming pared 1 base from V and 6 bases from J, leaving 14 bases between. The CDR3 protein is CASSLVFQGGDTQYF. CDR3 nucleotide sequence: TGTGCCAGCAGCTTAGTATTCCAAGGGGGTGATACGCAGTATTTT.

At least ten counts were recorded for this clonotype. The chain recombines TRBV19 with TRBJ1-2; D is ambiguous. In germline, CDR1 is LNHDA, CDR2 SQIVND (reference sequence). This CDR3 is built from 14 residues. V gave up 2 bases and J gave up 2 bases, with 9 bases separating them. The CDR3 DNA sequence: TGTGCCAGTAGTATAACGCCCCCAAACTATGGCTACACCTTC. Protein: CASSITPPNYGYTF.

There are a few counts of this clonotype. V and J are TRBV29-1 and TRBJ2-7; maybe TRBD1 (5 bases). V lost 0 bases and J lost 3, with 15 bases in between. The germline V gene encodes CDR1 SQVTM and CDR2 ANQGSEA. CDR3 length equals 15 residues. CDR3 sequence: CSVEDVAGHNYEQYF. The CDR3 nucleotides are TGCAGCGTTGAAGATGTGGCAGGGCATAACTACGAGCAGTACTTC.

This clonotype came up many times. The V call is TRBV6-5, the J call TRBJ2-3; D possibly corresponds to TRBD1 (7 bases). The CDR3 is made up of 19 amino acids. The germline V gene encodes CDR1 MNHEY and CDR2 SVGAGI. The V end was cut by 2 bases, the J end by 4 bases, with 25 bases between. In DNA form, the CDR3 reads TGTGCCAGCAGTTACGAGCTAGCCGTGGGACTGCAGGGGGCAGATACGCAGTATTTT. It codes for CASSYELAVGLQGADTQYF.

This clonotype was recorded at least ten times. This chain links TRBV19 with TRBJ2-3, with D maybe TRBD2 (6 bases). Trimming shortened V by 9 bases and J by 3 bases, and 13 bases separated the two germline ends. The V gene's germline CDR1 is LNHDA and CDR2 SQIVND (reference sequence). The CDR3 consists of 13 residues. CDR3 DNA: TGTGCCAGCGCAACAGGAGGGACAGATACGCAGTATTTT. As protein: CASATGGTDTQYF.

This clonotype appeared many times. The CDR3 coding sequence is TGTGCCAGCAGCTTGGGGACGGCGTTTTATGTCCACGAGCAGTACTTC. It translates to CASSLGTAFYVHEQYF. The chain carries TRBV5-6 and TRBJ2-7; no reliable D call. Germline values: CDR1 SGHDT, CDR2 YYEEEE. V lost 0 bases to trimming and J lost 5 bases, with 18 bases between them. This CDR3 has 16 residues.

Comments on this clonotype: A read error may explain this, as a much larger clone is one base away. J is TRBJ2-7 and V is TRBV29-1; D tentatively fits TRBD1 or TRBD2 (5 bases each). The CDR3 extends over 14 amino acids. The germline gives CDR1 SQVTM, CDR2 ANQGSEA. V shed 6 bases and J shed 3 bases, with 18 bases lying between them. CDR3 residues: CSVAGAGEYYEQYF. CDR3 DNA: TGCAGCGTCGCCGGGGCAGGAGAATACTACGAGCAGTACTTC.

To note about this clonotype: This sequence may be a read error, since a much larger clone differs from it by one base. The missing conserved phenylalanine or tryptophan at the end of this CDR3 makes a read error likely. The chain employs TRBV5-3 and TRBJ1-2; 7 bases fit TRBD1. TRBV5-3 is noted as an ORF with a role that remains uncertain. The CDR3 covers 13 residues. The CDR3 loop reads CASSFTGDYGYTL. The CDR3 region has the DNA TGTGCCAGCAGCTTTACAGGGGACTATGGCTACACCCTC.

This rearrangement joins TRBV20-1 to TRBJ2-7; 14 bases line up with TRBD2. J was trimmed by 0 bases and V by 0 bases; bases with no gene match: 10. CDR3 size: 19 residues. Germline assignment: CDR1 DFQATT and CDR2 SNEGSKA (reference sequence). The CDR3 DNA reads TGCAGTGCTAGAGATCCGACAGGACTAGCGGGGGGCCGCTCCTACGAGCAGTACTTC. It is translated as CSARDPTGLAGGRSYEQYF.

This clonotype was found many times. The CDR3 DNA is TGCGCCAGCAGAGAACAGGACTCAGGGCCCCAGCATTTT. Protein product: CASREQDSGPQHF. The gene calls are TRBV5-1 and TRBJ1-5; a possible D gene is TRBD1 (5 bases). The CDR3 is 13 residues long. V was shortened by 5 bases and J by 9 bases, with 15 bases between the two germline ends. CDR1 SGHRS and CDR2 YFSETQ come from the germline V gene.